What follows is one T cell receptor (beta chain) and its context. Its antigen is not identified. This sample is part of a study of T-cell reconstitution after alpha-beta-depleted transplantation in children. Study-wide points: In patients about two months after transplant, alpha-beta T cells reportedly arose from several hundred expanded graft clones. Counts and diversity of T cells one year after transplant came mostly from newly produced T cells. The high TCRbeta diversity at day 60 in some patients came from surviving recipient T cells and thymic progenitors.

This CDR3 has 14 amino acids. Trimming at V came to 6 bases and at J to 9 bases, leaving 2 bases not matched to a gene. CDR1 and CDR2 (germline): SNHLY, FYNNEI. During its preparation, the TCRbeta library received unique molecular identifiers. TCRdb passed the PCR reads through MiXCR, listing each CDR3 protein once. The sample gives some 310,000 distinct CDR3 sequences, around 25% of which show up once; 11% is in the top ten. The chain joins TRBV2 to TRBJ2-1; TRBD2 matches at 16 bases. This material consisted of PBMCs, mostly from graft donor cells, taken 180 days after TCRalphabeta/CD19-depleted stem cell transplant. This receptor was obtained from a male patient younger than 18 who had a stem cell transplant for acute lymphoblastic leukemia, so the T cells may come from the graft donor. CDR3 protein: CASRGLAGGPEQFF. CDR3 nucleotide sequence: TGTGCCAGCAGGGGACTAGCGGGAGGGCCTGAGCAGTTCTTC.